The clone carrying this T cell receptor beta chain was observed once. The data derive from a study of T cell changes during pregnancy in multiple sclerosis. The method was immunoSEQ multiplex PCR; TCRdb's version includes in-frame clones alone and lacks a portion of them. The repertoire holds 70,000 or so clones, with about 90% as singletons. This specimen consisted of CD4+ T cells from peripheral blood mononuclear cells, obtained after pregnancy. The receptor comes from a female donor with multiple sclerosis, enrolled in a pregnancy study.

CDR3 in DNA: TGCAGCGTTCAACCTGGGGAGGAGACCCAGTACTTC. This translates into CSVQPGEETQYF. This chain uses TRBV29-1 with TRBJ2-5; TRBD2 is a possible D gene (5 bases). The CDR3 extends over 12 amino acids. Per germline, CDR1 SQVTM and CDR2 ANQGSEA. Trimming removed 5 bases at V and 5 bases at J, with 12 bases between.